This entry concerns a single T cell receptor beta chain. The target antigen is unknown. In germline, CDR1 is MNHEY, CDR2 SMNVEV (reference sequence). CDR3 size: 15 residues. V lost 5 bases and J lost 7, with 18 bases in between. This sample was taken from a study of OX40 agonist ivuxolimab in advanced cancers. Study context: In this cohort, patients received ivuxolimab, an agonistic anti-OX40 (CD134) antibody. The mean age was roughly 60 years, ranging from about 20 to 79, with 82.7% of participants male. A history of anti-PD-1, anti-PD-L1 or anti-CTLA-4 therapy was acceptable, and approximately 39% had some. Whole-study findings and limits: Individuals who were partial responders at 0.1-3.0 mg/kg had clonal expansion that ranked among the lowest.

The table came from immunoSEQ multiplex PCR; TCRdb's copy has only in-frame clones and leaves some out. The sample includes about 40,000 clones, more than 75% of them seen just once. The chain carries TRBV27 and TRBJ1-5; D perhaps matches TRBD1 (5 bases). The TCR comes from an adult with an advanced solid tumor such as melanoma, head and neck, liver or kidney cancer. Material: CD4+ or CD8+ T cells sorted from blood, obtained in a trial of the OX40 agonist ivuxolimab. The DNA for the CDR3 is TGTGCCAGCAGTGTTGACGGGACCGACGGGCAGCCCCAGCATTTT. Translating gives CASSVDGTDGQPQHF.